This TCR beta chain was profiled in a study of T cells after yellow fever vaccination. This clonotype came up a few times. Its antigen remains unknown. Germline V gene data show CDR1 as MDHEN and CDR2 as SYDVKM. The CDR3 has 13 amino acids. Between the trimmed V and J ends, which lost 8 bases and 2 bases, there was a span of 12 bases. Study-wide results and caveats: In post-booster samples, most primary-vaccination clones reappeared (approximately 95% CD4, 70% to 90% CD8).

TCRdb redid the calling of the 5' RACE reads with MiXCR, one entry per CDR3 protein. The table shows about 330,000 distinct CDR3 sequences, with over 4% occurring only once. The sequence was collected from a man aged 18-30 years who received the YFV17D yellow fever vaccine. The starting material was PBMCs, obtained 5 days after the yellow fever booster vaccination. The J gene is TRBJ1-2, the V gene TRBV28; D not resolved. CDR3 DNA: TGTGCCAGCGGGGATGAGTGGAACTATGGCTACACCTTC. Amino acids: CASGDEWNYGYTF.